Below, 2 T cell receptor beta chains from the same sample are listed, as sequenced in a study of T cell repertoires in cytomegalovirus infection. A single record per CDR3 protein comes from TCRdb applying MiXCR to the reads. The sample contains hundreds of thousands of distinct CDR3 sequences, roughly 35% of which appear only once. Sequenced sample: PBMCs. Receptor source: a human donor in good health (CMV status not recorded). Some clones in this sample may be carry-over from other donors' samples.

Remarks on this clonotype: A read error may be the cause here, since a much bigger clone is one base away. The rearrangement joins TRBV7-2 to TRBJ1-2; no clear D gene. Germline V CDR1 and CDR2: SGHTA, FQGNSA. Deletions cut 8 bases from V and 10 bases from J, with 20 bases between. CDR3 size: 13 residues. The CDR3 loop is CASCTRAGDDYTF. The CDR3 region has the DNA TGTGCCAGCTGCACTAGGGCAGGCGATGACTACACCTTC. The variable domain in full, completed from reference TRBV7-2 and TRBJ1-2, reads GAGVSQSPSNKVTEKGKDVELRCDPISGHTALYWYRQSLGQGLEFLIYFQGNSAPDKSGLPSDRFSAERTGGSVSTLTIQRTQQEDSAVYLCASCTRAGDDYTFGSGTRLTVV.

This chain links TRBV2 with TRBJ2-3; 14 nucleotides align to TRBD2. J was trimmed by 2 bases and V by 4 bases; bases with no gene match: 2. Germline loops: CDR1 SNHLY, CDR2 FYNNEI. The CDR3 sequence is 16 residues long. This CDR3 reads CASSGTSGRYTDTQYF. CDR3 DNA: TGTGCCAGCAGTGGGACTAGCGGGAGGTACACAGATACGCAGTATTTT. Variable domain in full (rest from reference TRBV2 and TRBJ2-3): EPEVTQTPSHQVTQMGQEVILRCVPISNHLYFYWYRQILGQKVEFLVSFYNNEISEKSEIFDDQFSVERPDGSNFTLKIRSTKLEDSAMYFCASSGTSGRYTDTQYFGPGTRLTVL.